This T cell receptor beta chain was sequenced for a study of cytomegalovirus exposure and HLA in healthy donors. Details on this clone: The target antigen is unknown.

Measured with immunoSEQ multiplex PCR; TCRdb has only the in-frame clones, and not every one. Seen here are some 260,000 clones, around 90% observed once, and the top ten hold 3.1%. Study outcomes and limitations: In vitro assays verified that a few CMV-associated chains recognized CMV antigens specifically.

The sample taken for sequencing was PBMCs. The TCR originated in a woman aged 25 to 45 in good health and CMV-seronegative.

DNA for the CDR3: TGTGCCAGCAGCTTAGACGGTGCGGGAGTATACGAGCAGTACTTC. It encodes CASSLDGAGVYEQYF. The genes are TRBV7-3 and TRBJ2-7; 7 nucleotides match TRBD2. Losses at the gene ends were 2 bases for V and 4 bases for J; bases not matched to a gene: 8. Germline V gene data show CDR1 as SGHTA and CDR2 as FQGTGA. The CDR3 loop spans 15 amino acids.